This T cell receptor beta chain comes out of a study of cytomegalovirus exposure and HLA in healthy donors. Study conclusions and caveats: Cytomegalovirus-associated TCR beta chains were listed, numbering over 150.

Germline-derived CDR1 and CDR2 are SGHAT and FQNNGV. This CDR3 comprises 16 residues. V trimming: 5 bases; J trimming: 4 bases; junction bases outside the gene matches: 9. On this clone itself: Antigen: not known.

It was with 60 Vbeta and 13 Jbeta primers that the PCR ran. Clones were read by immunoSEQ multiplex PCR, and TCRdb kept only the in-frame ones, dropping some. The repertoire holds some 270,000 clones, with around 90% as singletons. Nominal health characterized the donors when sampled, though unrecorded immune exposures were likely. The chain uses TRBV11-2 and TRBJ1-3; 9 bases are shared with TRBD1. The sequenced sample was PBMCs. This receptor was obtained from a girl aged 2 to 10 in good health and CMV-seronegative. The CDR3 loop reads CASSRPRTGAGNTIYF. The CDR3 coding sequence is TGTGCCAGCAGCCGCCCCCGGACAGGGGCAGGAAACACCATATATTTT.